This is a list of T cell receptor beta chains from one sample in a study of T cell responses to AZD1222 COVID-19 vaccine. TCRdb keeps only in-frame clones here, not all; method: immunoSEQ multiplex PCR. The sample consists of about 56,000 clones, around 80% of them appearing once. Sequenced material: peripheral blood, taken 28 days after the second AZD1222 dose. The receptors come from an adult who received the AZD1222 COVID-19 vaccine. The CDR3 runs from the conserved cysteine through the conserved F or W. A D gene is named only where the DNA matches it firmly. Not every row has a clone size; where given, it reads once, few, many or a size class.

clone size: .
D gene: .
J gene: TRBJ1-6
V gene: TRBV11-2
CDR3 DNA: TGTGCCAGCAGCAACGGTCCCCAGGGGCATTCACCCCTCCACTTT
CDR3 protein: CASSNGPQGHSPLHF

clone size: .
D gene: .
J gene: TRBJ2-5
V gene: TRBV25-1
CDR3 DNA: TGTGCCAGCAGTGAATCTGGCAGTAAAGAGACCCAGTACTTC
CDR3 protein: CASSESGSKETQYF

clone size: .
D gene: .
J gene: TRBJ1-1
V gene: TRBV28
CDR3 DNA: TGTGCCAGCAGTCGGGTGGTTATGAACACTGAAGCTTTCTTT
CDR3 protein: CASSRVVMNTEAFF

clone size: .
D gene: .
J gene: TRBJ2-3
V gene: TRBV14
CDR3 DNA: TGTGCCAGCAGCCAAGGGGCCCTACTTCGCACAGATACGCAGTATTTT
CDR3 protein: CASSQGALLRTDTQYF

clone size: .
D gene: .
J gene: TRBJ1-3
V gene: TRBV18
CDR3 DNA: TGTGCCAGCTCACCACAAGACCGAGGGGGCTCTGGAAACACCATATATTTT
CDR3 protein: CASSPQDRGGSGNTIYF

clone size: once
D gene: TRBD2
J gene: TRBJ2-2
V gene: TRBV29-1
CDR3 DNA: TGCAGCGTTGAAGTACGGGGGGAGATCGGGGAGCTGTTTTTT
CDR3 protein: CSVEVRGEIGELFF

clone size: .
D gene: .
J gene: TRBJ1-1
V gene: TRBV30
CDR3 DNA: TGTGCCTGGAGTGTTGGGCGACAGATGAACACTGAAGCTTTCTTT
CDR3 protein: CAWSVGRQMNTEAFF

clone size: few
D gene: TRBD2
J gene: TRBJ2-1
V gene: TRBV7-3
CDR3 DNA: TGTGCCAGCAGCTTAACTAGCGGGAATTACAATGAGCAGTTCTTC
CDR3 protein: CASSLTSGNYNEQFF

clone size: .
D gene: .
J gene: TRBJ1-4
V gene: TRBV2
CDR3 DNA: TGTGCCAGCAGTGAAGTTGGTAAGGATGAAAAACTGTTTTTT
CDR3 protein: CASSEVGKDEKLFF

clone size: .
D gene: .
J gene: TRBJ1-4
V gene: TRBV12-3/TRBV12-4
CDR3 DNA: TGTGCCAGCAGTGGACAGCTTAATGAAAAACTGTTTTTT
CDR3 protein: CASSGQLNEKLFF

clone size: .
D gene: TRBD2
J gene: TRBJ2-1
V gene: TRBV7-2
CDR3 DNA: TGTGCCAGCAGCTCCCCGCCGCGGGGGAACAATGAGCAGTTCTTC
CDR3 protein: CASSSPPRGNNEQFF

clone size: .
D gene: TRBD2
J gene: TRBJ2-1
V gene: TRBV7-2
CDR3 DNA: TGTGCCAGCAGCTTAGGGGCTAGCGGGAGTAAAAATGAGCAGTTCTTC
CDR3 protein: CASSLGASGSKNEQFF

clone size: few
D gene: TRBD2
J gene: TRBJ2-5
V gene: TRBV5-4
CDR3 DNA: TGTGCCAGCAGTCCCGCCTCCCCGGGACTAGCGGTTAAAGAGACCCAGTACTTC
CDR3 protein: CASSPASPGLAVKETQYF

clone size: .
D gene: TRBD2
J gene: TRBJ2-1
V gene: TRBV18
CDR3 DNA: TGTGCCAGCTCACCCAGCGGGAGTGTCCACAATGAGCAGTTCTTC
CDR3 protein: CASSPSGSVHNEQFF